Here is one T cell receptor beta chain with its context. This sample stems from a study of T cells in Graves' hyperthyroidism and ophthalmopathy. The CDR3 runs 15 residues. V gave up 3 bases and J gave up 0 bases; unmatched junction bases: 4. Germline lookup yields CDR1 MNHEY and CDR2 SVGAGI. Template material for amplifying TCR beta CDR3 regions consisted of RNA transcripts. A first-round RT-PCR of the TCR CDR3 used the HTBI primer set. Via MiXCR, TCRdb re-called the multiplex PCR reads, giving one row per CDR3 protein. The sample lists some 490,000 distinct CDR3 sequences, around a fifth occurring once.

The genes are TRBV6-5 and TRBJ1-2; 7 bases are shared with TRBD1. This clonotype originated in a woman in her 70s with Graves' ophthalmopathy. Sequenced material: blood. The CDR3 DNA follows: TGTGCCAGCAGTTATAGACAGGGCACTAACTATGGCTACACCTTC. Amino acid sequence: CASSYRQGTNYGYTF.